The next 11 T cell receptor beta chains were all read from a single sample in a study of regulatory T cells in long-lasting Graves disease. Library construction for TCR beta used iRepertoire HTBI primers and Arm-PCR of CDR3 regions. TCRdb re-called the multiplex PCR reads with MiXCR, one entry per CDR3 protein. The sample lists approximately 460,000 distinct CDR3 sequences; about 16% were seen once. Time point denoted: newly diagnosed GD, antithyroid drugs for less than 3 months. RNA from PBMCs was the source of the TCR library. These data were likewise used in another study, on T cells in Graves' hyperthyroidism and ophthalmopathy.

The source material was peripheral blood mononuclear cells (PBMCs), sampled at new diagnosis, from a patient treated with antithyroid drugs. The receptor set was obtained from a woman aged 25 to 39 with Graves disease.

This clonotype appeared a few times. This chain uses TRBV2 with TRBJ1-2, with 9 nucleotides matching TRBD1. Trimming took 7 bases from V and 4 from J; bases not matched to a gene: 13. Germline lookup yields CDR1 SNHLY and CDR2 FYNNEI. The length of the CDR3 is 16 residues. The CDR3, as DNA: TGTGCCAGCACGCCCTCCCCGGACAGGGGCATCTATGGCTACACCTTC. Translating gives CASTPSPDRGIYGYTF. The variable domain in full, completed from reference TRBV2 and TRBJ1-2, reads EPEVTQTPSHQVTQMGQEVILRCVPISNHLYFYWYRQILGQKVEFLVSFYNNEISEKSEIFDDQFSVERPDGSNFTLKIRSTKLEDSAMYFCASTPSPDRGIYGYTFGSGTRLTVV.

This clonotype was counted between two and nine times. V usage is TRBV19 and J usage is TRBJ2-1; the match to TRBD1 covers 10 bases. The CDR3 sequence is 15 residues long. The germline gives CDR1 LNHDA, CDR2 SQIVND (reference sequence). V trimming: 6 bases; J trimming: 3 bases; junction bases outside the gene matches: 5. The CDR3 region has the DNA TGTGCCAGTAGGAACCGGGACAGGGGCTACAATGAGCAGTTCTTC. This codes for CASRNRDRGYNEQFF.

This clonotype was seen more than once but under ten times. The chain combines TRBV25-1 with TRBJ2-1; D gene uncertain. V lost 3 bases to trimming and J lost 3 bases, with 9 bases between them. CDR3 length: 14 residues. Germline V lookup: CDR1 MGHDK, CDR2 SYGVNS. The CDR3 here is CASSDGGFYNEQFF. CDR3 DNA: TGTGCCAGCAGTGATGGTGGTTTCTACAATGAGCAGTTCTTC.

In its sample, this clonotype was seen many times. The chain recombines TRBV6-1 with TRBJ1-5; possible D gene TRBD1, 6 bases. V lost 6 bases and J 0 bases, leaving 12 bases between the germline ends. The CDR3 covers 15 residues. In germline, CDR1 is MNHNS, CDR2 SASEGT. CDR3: CASRRQAHSNQPQHF. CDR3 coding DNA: TGTGCCAGCAGAAGACAGGCTCATAGCAATCAGCCCCAGCATTTT.

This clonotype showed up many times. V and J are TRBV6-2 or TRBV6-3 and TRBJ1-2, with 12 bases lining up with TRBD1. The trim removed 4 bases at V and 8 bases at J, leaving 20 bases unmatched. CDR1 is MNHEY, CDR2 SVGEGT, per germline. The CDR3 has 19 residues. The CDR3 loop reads CASSLGILAGTGGTNGYTF. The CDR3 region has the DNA TGTGCCAGCAGTTTGGGAATATTAGCCGGGACAGGGGGCACCAACGGCTACACCTTC.

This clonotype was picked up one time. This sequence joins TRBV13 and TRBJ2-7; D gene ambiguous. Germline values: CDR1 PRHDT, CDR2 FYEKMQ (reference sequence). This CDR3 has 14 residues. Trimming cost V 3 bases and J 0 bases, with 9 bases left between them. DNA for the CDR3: TGTGCCAGCAGCTTGGGCCAGCACTCCTACGAGCAGTACTTC. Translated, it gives CASSLGQHSYEQYF.

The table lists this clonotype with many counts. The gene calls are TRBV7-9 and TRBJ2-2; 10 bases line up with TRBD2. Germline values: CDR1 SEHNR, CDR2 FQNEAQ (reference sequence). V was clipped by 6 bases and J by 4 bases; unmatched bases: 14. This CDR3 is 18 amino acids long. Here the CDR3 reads CASSYEAGGPFPTGELFF. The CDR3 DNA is TGTGCCAGCAGTTATGAAGCGGGAGGGCCATTTCCCACCGGGGAGCTGTTTTTT.

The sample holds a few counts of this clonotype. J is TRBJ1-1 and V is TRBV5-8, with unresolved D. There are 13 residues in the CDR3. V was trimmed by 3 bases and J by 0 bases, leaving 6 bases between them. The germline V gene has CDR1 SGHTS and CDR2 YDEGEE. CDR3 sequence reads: CASSSYLNTEAFF. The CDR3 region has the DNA TGTGCCAGCAGCTCATATTTGAACACTGAAGCTTTCTTT.

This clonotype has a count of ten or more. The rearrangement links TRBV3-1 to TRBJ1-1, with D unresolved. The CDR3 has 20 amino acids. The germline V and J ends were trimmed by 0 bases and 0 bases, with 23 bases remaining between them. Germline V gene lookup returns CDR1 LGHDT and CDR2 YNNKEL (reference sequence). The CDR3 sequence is CASSQDPLRPDGNLNTEAFF. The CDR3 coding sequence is TGTGCCAGCAGCCAAGATCCCCTACGACCGGATGGGAACTTGAACACTGAAGCTTTCTTT.

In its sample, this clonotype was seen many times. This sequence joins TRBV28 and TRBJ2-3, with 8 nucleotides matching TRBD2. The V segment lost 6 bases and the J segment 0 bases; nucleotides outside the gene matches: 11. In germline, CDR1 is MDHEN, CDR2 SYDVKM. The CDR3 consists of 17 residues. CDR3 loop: CASSRGGIPSSTDTQYF. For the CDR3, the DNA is TGTGCCAGCAGCCGGGGGGGGATACCATCTAGCACAGATACGCAGTATTTT.

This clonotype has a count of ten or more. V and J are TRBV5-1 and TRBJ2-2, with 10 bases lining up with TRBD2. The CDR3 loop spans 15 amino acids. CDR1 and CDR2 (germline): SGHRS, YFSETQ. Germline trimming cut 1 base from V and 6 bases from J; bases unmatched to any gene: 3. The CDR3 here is CASSLTLAGAGELFF. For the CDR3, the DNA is TGCGCCAGCAGCTTGACTCTAGCGGGAGCCGGGGAGCTGTTTTTT.